The 2 T cell receptor beta chains below were found in one sample sequenced in a study of cytomegalovirus exposure and HLA in healthy donors. Researchers ran the PCR with 60 Vbeta and 13 Jbeta primers. TCRdb's table, derived via immunoSEQ multiplex PCR, lists solely in-frame clones and lacks some. The repertoire has tens of thousands of clones, around 65% of them found once; the top ten carry roughly 5%. Sample: PBMCs. The receptor set was obtained from a man aged 55 to 69 in good health and CMV-seropositive.

The gene calls are TRBV5-1 and TRBJ1-4; D possibly corresponds to TRBD1 (6 bases). V was trimmed by 0 bases and J by 4 bases, leaving 13 bases between them. The CDR3 is 16 residues long. Germline-derived CDR1 and CDR2 are SGHRS and YFSETQ. CDR3 nucleotides: TGCGCCAGCAGCTTGGCCCAGGGGCTCGTTAATGAAAAACTGTTTTTT. Translation gives CASSLAQGLVNEKLFF.

The chain employs TRBV7-2 and TRBJ1-4; D ambiguous. V lost 4 bases and J lost 5, with 14 bases in between. The V gene's germline CDR1 is SGHTA and CDR2 FQGNSA. The CDR3 length is 15 residues. CDR3 nucleotide sequence: TGTGCCAGCAGCTCGGGCGGGCACGTAAATGAAAAACTGTTTTTT. This codes for CASSSGGHVNEKLFF.